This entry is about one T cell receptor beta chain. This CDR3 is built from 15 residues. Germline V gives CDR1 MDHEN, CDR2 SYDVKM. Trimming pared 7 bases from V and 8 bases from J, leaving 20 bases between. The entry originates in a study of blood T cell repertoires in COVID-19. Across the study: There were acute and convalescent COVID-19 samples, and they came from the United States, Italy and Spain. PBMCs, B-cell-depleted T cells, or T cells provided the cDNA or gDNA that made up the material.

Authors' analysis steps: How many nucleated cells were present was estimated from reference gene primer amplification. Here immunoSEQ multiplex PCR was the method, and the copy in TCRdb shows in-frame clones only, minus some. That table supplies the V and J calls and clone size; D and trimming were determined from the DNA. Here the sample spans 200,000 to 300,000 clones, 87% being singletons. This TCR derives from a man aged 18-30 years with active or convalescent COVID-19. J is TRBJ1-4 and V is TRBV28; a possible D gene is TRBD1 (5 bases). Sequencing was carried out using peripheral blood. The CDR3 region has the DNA TGTGCCAGCACCCCTCGCACGGGGGTGTACGAAAAACTGTTTTTT. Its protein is CASTPRTGVYEKLFF. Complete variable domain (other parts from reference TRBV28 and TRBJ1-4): DVKVTQSSRYLVKRTGEKVFLECVQDMDHENMFWYRQDPGLGLRLIYFSYDVKMKEKGDIPEGYSVSREKKERFSLILESASTNQTSMYLCASTPRTGVYEKLFFGSGTQLSVL.